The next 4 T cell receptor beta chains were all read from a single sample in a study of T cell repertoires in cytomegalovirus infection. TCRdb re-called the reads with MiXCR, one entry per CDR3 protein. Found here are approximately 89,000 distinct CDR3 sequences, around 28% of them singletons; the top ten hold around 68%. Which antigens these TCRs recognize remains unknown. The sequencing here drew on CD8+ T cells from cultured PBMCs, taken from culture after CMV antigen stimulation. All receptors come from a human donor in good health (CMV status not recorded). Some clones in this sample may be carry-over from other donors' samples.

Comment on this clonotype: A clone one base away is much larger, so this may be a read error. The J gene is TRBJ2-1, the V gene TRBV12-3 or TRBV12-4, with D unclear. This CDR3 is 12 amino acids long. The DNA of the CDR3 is TGTGCCAACAGTTTGGACTACAATGAGCAGTTCTTC. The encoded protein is CANSLDYNEQFF.

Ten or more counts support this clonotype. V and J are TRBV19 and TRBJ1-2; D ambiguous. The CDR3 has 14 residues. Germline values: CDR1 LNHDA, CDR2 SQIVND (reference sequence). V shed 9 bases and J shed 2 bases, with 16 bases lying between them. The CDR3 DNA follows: TGTGCCAGGATCCCGGGCCGAACGAACTATGGCTACACCTTC. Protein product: CARIPGRTNYGYTF.

This chain's CDR3 is CASSATPGQTQYF. In DNA, the CDR3 is TGTGCCAGCAGTGCCACCCCGGGCCAGACCCAGTACTTC. This chain joins TRBV27 and TRBJ2-5; D is uncertain. Germline V gene data show CDR1 as MNHEY and CDR2 as SMNVEV (reference sequence). The CDR3 sequence is 13 residues long. Between the trimmed V and J ends, which lost 5 bases and 6 bases, there was a span of 13 bases.

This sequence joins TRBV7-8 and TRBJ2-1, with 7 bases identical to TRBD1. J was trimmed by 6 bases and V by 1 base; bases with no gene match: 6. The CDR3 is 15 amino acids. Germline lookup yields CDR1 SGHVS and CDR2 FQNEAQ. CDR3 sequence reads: CASSLDEGAINEQFF. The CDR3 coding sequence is TGTGCCAGCAGCTTAGATGAGGGGGCAATCAATGAGCAGTTCTTC.